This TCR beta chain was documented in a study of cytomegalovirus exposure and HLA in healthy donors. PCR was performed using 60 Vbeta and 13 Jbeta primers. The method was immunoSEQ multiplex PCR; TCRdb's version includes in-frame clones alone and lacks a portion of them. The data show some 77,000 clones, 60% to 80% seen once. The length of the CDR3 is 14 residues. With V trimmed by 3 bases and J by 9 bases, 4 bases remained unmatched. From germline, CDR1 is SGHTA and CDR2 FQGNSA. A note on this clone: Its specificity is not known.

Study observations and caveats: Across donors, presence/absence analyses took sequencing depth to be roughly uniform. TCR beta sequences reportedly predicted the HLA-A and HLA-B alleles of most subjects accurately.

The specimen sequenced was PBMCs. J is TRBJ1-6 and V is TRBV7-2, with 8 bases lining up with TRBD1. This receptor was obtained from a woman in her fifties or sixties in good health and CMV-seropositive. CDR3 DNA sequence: TGTGCCAGCAGCTTTGGACAGGGCTCTTCACCCCTCCACTTT. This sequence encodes CASSFGQGSSPLHF.